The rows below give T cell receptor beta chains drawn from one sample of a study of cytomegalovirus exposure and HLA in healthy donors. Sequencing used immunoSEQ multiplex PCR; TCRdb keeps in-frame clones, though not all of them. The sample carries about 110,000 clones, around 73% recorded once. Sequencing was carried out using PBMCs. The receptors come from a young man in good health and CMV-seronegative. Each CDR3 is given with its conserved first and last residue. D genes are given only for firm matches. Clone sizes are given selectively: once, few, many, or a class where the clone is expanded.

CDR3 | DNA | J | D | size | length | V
CASSLRGGGSSGANVLTF | TGTGCCAGCAGCTTAAGGGGCGGCGGTAGCTCTGGGGCCAACGTCCTGACTTTC | TRBJ2-6 | - | - | 18 | TRBV7-3
CASSPRAGVGTQYF | TGTGCCAGCAGTCCTAGGGCGGGGGTGGGGACCCAGTACTTC | TRBJ2-5 | TRBD2 | - | 14 | TRBV6-5
CASSLGQGLYNEQFF | TGTGCCAGCAGCCTGGGGCAGGGGTTGTATAATGAGCAGTTCTTC | TRBJ2-1 | - | - | 15 | TRBV11-2
CASSPRTGVTEAFF | TGTGCCAGCTCACCGCGGACAGGCGTAACTGAAGCTTTCTTT | TRBJ1-1 | TRBD1 | - | 14 | TRBV18
CASSLDRGILVATNEKLFF | TGTGCCAGCAGCTTGGACAGGGGGATTTTGGTCGCAACTAATGAAAAACTGTTTTTT | TRBJ1-4 | TRBD1 | once | 19 | TRBV7-8
CASSGPGQGAFF | TGTGCCAGCAGCGGGCCGGGACAGGGTGCTTTCTTT | TRBJ1-1 | TRBD1 | - | 12 | TRBV5-8
CASSLQKGARAYGYTF | TGTGCCAGCAGCTTACAAAAGGGGGCGCGGGCCTATGGCTACACCTTC | TRBJ1-2 | TRBD1 | - | 16 | TRBV5-4
CASSSLSGRAKEQYF | TGTGCCAGTTCTTCCCTGAGCGGGAGGGCGAAGGAGCAGTACTTC | TRBJ2-7 | TRBD2 | - | 15 | TRBV19
CASRPGTGTPEAFF | TGTGCCAGCAGACCGGGCACAGGGACACCTGAAGCTTTCTTT | TRBJ1-1 | - | few | 14 | TRBV6-1
CASSQGGANVLTF | TGTGCCAGCAGCCAGGGCGGGGCCAACGTCCTGACTTTC | TRBJ2-6 | - | many | 13 | TRBV14
CASSKCTYEQYF | TGTGCCAGCAGCAAGTGTACCTACGAGCAGTACTTC | TRBJ2-7 | - | - | 12 | TRBV21-1
CASSPLQSQEETQYF | TGCGCCAGCAGCCCCCTACAGAGTCAAGAAGAGACCCAGTACTTC | TRBJ2-5 | - | - | 15 | TRBV4-1
CSVVSAGDPYNEQFF | TGCAGCGTTGTTTCGGCGGGAGATCCTTACAATGAGCAGTTCTTC | TRBJ2-1 | TRBD2 | - | 15 | TRBV29-1
CASSEVGDWAFF | TGTGCCAGCAGTGAAGTAGGGGACTGGGCTTTCTTT | TRBJ1-1 | - | once | 12 | TRBV6-1
CASSLGFANTEAFF | TGTGCCAGTAGTCTCGGGTTTGCGAACACTGAAGCTTTCTTT | TRBJ1-1 | - | - | 14 | TRBV19
CAANRDTPGNQPQHF | TGTGCCGCCAACCGGGACACCCCTGGAAATCAGCCCCAGCATTTT | TRBJ1-5 | - | - | 15 | TRBV10-3
CASTPGGYSQPQHF | TGTGCCAGCACCCCTGGGGGGTATAGTCAGCCCCAGCATTTT | TRBJ1-5 | - | - | 14 | TRBV28
CAWSVPRTGNAEAFF | TGTGCCTGGAGTGTACCCCGGACGGGGAACGCTGAAGCTTTCTTT | TRBJ1-1 | - | - | 15 | TRBV30
CAIRGAGQNEQFF | TGTGCCATCAGAGGGGCGGGGCAGAATGAGCAGTTCTTC | TRBJ2-1 | - | - | 13 | TRBV10-3
CASRPGLPGEKLFF | TGTGCCAGCAGGCCGGGACTCCCCGGCGAAAAACTGTTTTTT | TRBJ1-4 | - | - | 14 | TRBV28
CAISELSQGTGANEQFF | TGTGCCATCAGTGAGTTATCCCAGGGAACAGGGGCGAATGAGCAGTTCTTC | TRBJ2-1 | TRBD1 | few | 17 | TRBV10-3
CSVEVRTGGGYGYTF | TGCAGCGTTGAAGTACGGACAGGGGGTGGCTATGGCTACACCTTC | TRBJ1-2 | TRBD1 | - | 15 | TRBV29-1
CASSPQLNTGELFF | TGTGCCAGCAGCCCACAGCTGAACACCGGGGAGCTGTTTTTT | TRBJ2-2 | - | - | 14 | TRBV14
CASSPRQGAEAFF | TGTGCCAGCAGCCCTAGACAGGGCGCTGAAGCTTTCTTT | TRBJ1-1 | TRBD1 | few | 13 | TRBV14
CAWGEGRNYGYTF | TGTGCCTGGGGGGAGGGCAGAAACTATGGCTACACCTTC | TRBJ1-2 | - | - | 13 | TRBV30
CSVVVGDNSGNTIYF | TGCAGCGTTGTAGTTGGGGACAACTCTGGAAACACCATATATTTT | TRBJ1-3 | - | - | 15 | TRBV29-1
CASGQGSHGYTF | TGTGCCAGCGGGCAGGGGAGTCATGGCTACACCTTC | TRBJ1-2 | - | once | 12 | TRBV6-1
CAWSVMTSGTDETQYF | TGTGCCTGGAGTGTAATGACTAGCGGGACGGATGAGACCCAGTACTTC | TRBJ2-5 | TRBD2 | - | 16 | TRBV30
CASSLRGGGGQGDEQFF | TGTGCCAGCAGCTTAAGAGGGGGCGGGGGGCAAGGAGATGAGCAGTTCTTC | TRBJ2-1 | - | - | 17 | TRBV7-9
CASSLLAGNSYEQYF | TGCGCCAGCAGCTTACTAGCGGGGAACTCCTACGAGCAGTACTTC | TRBJ2-7 | TRBD2 | - | 15 | TRBV5-1
CASGLVVSRSGNTIYF | TGTGCTAGTGGTTTGGTAGTCAGTCGCTCTGGAAACACCATATATTTT | TRBJ1-3 | - | - | 16 | TRBV12-5
CASSLADRFNEKLFF | TGTGCCAGCAGCTTGGCGGACAGGTTTAATGAAAAACTGTTTTTT | TRBJ1-4 | TRBD1 | - | 15 | TRBV5-5
CSVEMTGGFRGYTF | TGCAGCGTTGAGATGACAGGGGGGTTTAGGGGCTACACCTTC | TRBJ1-2 | TRBD1 | - | 14 | TRBV29-1
CASSATGPGELFF | TGTGCCAGCAGCGCGACAGGGCCCGGGGAGCTGTTTTTT | TRBJ2-2 | TRBD1 | - | 13 | TRBV7-3
CASSPQSPQGANEKLFF | TGTGCCAGCTCACCACAGTCCCCACAGGGAGCTAATGAAAAACTGTTTTTT | TRBJ1-4 | - | - | 17 | TRBV18
CASSVRQGGTDTQYF | TGTGCCAGCAGCGTAAGGCAGGGGGGCACAGATACGCAGTATTTT | TRBJ2-3 | TRBD1 | - | 15 | TRBV9
CASSSLQGSSYNSPLHF | TGTGCCAGCAGTTCCTTACAGGGGAGCTCCTATAATTCACCCCTCCACTTT | TRBJ1-6 | TRBD1 | - | 17 | TRBV28
CASRNGQNQETQYF | TGTGCCAGCAGGAACGGACAGAACCAAGAGACCCAGTACTTC | TRBJ2-5 | - | - | 14 | TRBV6-6
CASRARDSPLHF | TGTGCCAGCAGAGCCAGGGATTCACCCCTCCACTTT | TRBJ1-6 | - | - | 12 | TRBV9
CASSLLLTSREQYF | TGTGCCAGCAGCTTGTTGCTGACTAGTAGAGAGCAGTACTTC | TRBJ2-7 | - | - | 14 | TRBV5-5
CSALDRPEQFF | TGCAGTGCTTTGGACAGGCCTGAGCAGTTCTTC | TRBJ2-1 | TRBD1 | few | 11 | TRBV20-1
CASSPGQLANVLNTGELFF | TGTGCCAGCTCACCCGGACAGCTCGCGAACGTTCTGAACACCGGGGAGCTGTTTTTT | TRBJ2-2 | - | once | 19 | TRBV18
CASSRDFTDTQYF | TGTGCCAGCAGCCGGGACTTCACAGATACGCAGTATTTT | TRBJ2-3 | - | - | 13 | TRBV7-7
CASSESASSGNTIYF | TGCGCCAGCAGTGAGTCGGCCAGCTCTGGAAACACCATATATTTT | TRBJ1-3 | - | - | 15 | TRBV10-2
CATFRYFAKNIQYF | TGTGCCACCTTCCGATACTTCGCCAAAAACATTCAGTACTTC | TRBJ2-4 | - | few | 14 | TRBV25-1
CASSQLTSEAFF | TGTGCCAGCAGCCAACTAACATCTGAAGCTTTCTTT | TRBJ1-1 | - | - | 12 | TRBV28
CATSRGTGGQPQHF | TGTGCCACCAGCAGAGGGACAGGGGGTCAGCCCCAGCATTTT | TRBJ1-5 | TRBD1 | - | 14 | TRBV15
CASSLNRGEQYF | TGTGCCAGCAGCTTAAACAGGGGCGAGCAGTACTTC | TRBJ2-7 | TRBD1 | - | 12 | TRBV11-2
CASSEGGGGGGYGDTQYF | TGTGCCAGCAGCGAGGGGGGGGGCGGGGGAGGGTATGGAGATACGCAGTATTTT | TRBJ2-3 | - | few | 18 | TRBV9
CASSLSPSGSSYNEQFF | TGTGCCAGCAGCCTAAGTCCTAGCGGGAGCTCCTACAATGAGCAGTTCTTC | TRBJ2-1 | TRBD2 | - | 17 | TRBV7-6
CASSLSGTGPNEQFF | TGTGCCAGCAGCTTATCCGGGACAGGCCCTAATGAGCAGTTCTTC | TRBJ2-1 | TRBD1 | - | 15 | TRBV7-7
CSAGPTEAFF | TGCAGCGCTGGGCCCACTGAAGCTTTCTTT | TRBJ1-1 | - | - | 10 | TRBV29-1
CASSLATASNQPQHF | TGTGCCAGCAGCTTGGCTACAGCTAGCAATCAGCCCCAGCATTTT | TRBJ1-5 | - | - | 15 | TRBV5-6
CASGLAVTGELFF | TGTGCCAGCGGGTTAGCGGTCACCGGGGAGCTGTTTTTT | TRBJ2-2 | - | - | 13 | TRBV6-5
CASSWAARYQPQHF | TGTGCCAGCAGCTGGGCCGCCCGGTATCAGCCCCAGCATTTT | TRBJ1-5 | - | - | 14 | TRBV7-2
CASRRQSLSYGYTF | TGTGCCAGCAGACGACAGTCACTTTCCTATGGCTACACCTTC | TRBJ1-2 | - | - | 14 | TRBV28